The TCR beta chain under discussion was sequenced for a study of cytomegalovirus exposure and HLA in healthy donors. The CDR3 covers 14 residues. Points from the study as a whole: Later analysis reportedly placed an Asian-associated ancestry cluster below the roughly 690-donor mean in N-insertions. Most of the CMV-associated TCR beta chains (in a later analysis) appeared to be HLA-restricted. Previous analysis showed most TCR beta V segments were productive about 87% or about 30% of the time. TRBV6-2, TRBV6-3 and other indistinguishable V segments were excluded.

The PCR employed 60 Vbeta primers together with 13 Jbeta primers. Data came from immunoSEQ multiplex PCR; TCRdb stores just in-frame clones and leaves some out. The sample gives 140,000 to 150,000 clones, approximately 57% of which show up once; about 1.8% is in the top ten. About this clone itself: Its antigen is unknown.

The sequence was collected from a male donor in good health and CMV-seronegative. Source material: PBMCs. The gene calls are TRBV21-1 and TRBJ2-3; the table assigns TRBD2, which was not confirmed against the DNA. TRBV21-1 is classified as a pseudogene. CDR3 nucleotide sequence: TGTGCCAGCCGGGGGGCAGCGGTCACAGATACGCAGTATTTT. As protein: CASRGAAVTDTQYF.